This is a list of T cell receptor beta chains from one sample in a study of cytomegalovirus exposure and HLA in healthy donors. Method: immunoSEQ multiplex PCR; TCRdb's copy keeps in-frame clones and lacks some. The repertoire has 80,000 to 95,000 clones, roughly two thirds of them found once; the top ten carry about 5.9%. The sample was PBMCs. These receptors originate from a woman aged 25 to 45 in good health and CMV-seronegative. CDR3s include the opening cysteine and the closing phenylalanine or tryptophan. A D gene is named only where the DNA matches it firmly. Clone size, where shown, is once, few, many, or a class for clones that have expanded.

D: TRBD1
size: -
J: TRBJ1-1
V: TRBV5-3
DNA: TGTGCCAGAAGCTTGGAAGGGGACAGAGCTTTCTTT
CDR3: CARSLEGDRAFF

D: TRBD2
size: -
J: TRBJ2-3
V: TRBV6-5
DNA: TGTGCCAGCAGTTACTCGGGACTAGCGGGGGGAGATACGCAGTATTTT
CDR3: CASSYSGLAGGDTQYF

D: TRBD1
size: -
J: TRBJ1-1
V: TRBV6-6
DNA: TGTGCCAGCAGTCCTCGACAGGGCCGGAACACTGAAGCTTTCTTT
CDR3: CASSPRQGRNTEAFF

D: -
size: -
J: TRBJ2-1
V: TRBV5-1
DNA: TGCGCCAGCAGCTTGGTTCTCAATGAGCGGTTCTCCTACAATGAGCAGTTCTTC
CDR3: CASSLVLNERFSYNEQFF

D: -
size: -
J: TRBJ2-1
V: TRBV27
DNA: TGTGCCAGCAGTTCCTCAGTCGGGGTTCGGGGTGAGCAGTTCTTC
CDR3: CASSSSVGVRGEQFF

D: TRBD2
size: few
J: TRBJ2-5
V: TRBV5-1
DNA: TGCGCCAGCAGCCCGGGACTAGCGGGAGAAGGAGAGACCCAGTACTTC
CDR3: CASSPGLAGEGETQYF

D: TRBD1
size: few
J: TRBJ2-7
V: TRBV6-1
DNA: TGTGCCAGCCGGTACGGACAGGGTCGCTACGAGCAGTACTTC
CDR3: CASRYGQGRYEQYF

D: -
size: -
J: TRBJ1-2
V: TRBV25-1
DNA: TGTGCCAGCAATCGCGGGGGGGCAGACTATGGCTACACCTTC
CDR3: CASNRGGADYGYTF

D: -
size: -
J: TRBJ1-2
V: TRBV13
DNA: TGTGCCAGCAGCCCGTCCCTTGGCGGCTACACCTTC
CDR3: CASSPSLGGYTF

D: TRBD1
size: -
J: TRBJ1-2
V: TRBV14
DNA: TGTGCCAGCAGCCGAGGGGACAGTCGTTTCTTCGGTGGCTACACCTTC
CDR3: CASSRGDSRFFGGYTF

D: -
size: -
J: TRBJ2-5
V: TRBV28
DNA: TGTGCCAGCAGCCGCACAAGCGCGGAGACCCAGTACTTC
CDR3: CASSRTSAETQYF

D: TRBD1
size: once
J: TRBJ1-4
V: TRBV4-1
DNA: TGCGCCAGCAGCCAAGCGGGACAGAATAATGAAAAACTGTTTTTT
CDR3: CASSQAGQNNEKLFF

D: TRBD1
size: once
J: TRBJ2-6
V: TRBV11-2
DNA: TGTGCCAGCAGCTTAAGGACAGGGGGCGCTGGCGGGGCCAACGTCCTGACTTTC
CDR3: CASSLRTGGAGGANVLTF

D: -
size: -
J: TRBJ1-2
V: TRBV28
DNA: TGTGCCAGCAGCCTGCCGGGCCTCCTCTACGGGGACTATGGCTACACCTTC
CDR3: CASSLPGLLYGDYGYTF

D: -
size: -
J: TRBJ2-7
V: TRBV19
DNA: TGTGCCAGTAGTCCGACAGACCGTAACTCCTACGAGCAGTACTTC
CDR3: CASSPTDRNSYEQYF

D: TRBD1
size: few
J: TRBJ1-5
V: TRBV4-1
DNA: TGCGCCAGCAGCCGGGTCCAGGGGGCGCGGAGCAATCAGCCCCAGCATTTT
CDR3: CASSRVQGARSNQPQHF

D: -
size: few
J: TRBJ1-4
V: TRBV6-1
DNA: TGTGCCAGCGATAAGGACGGGGGGAGAAAACTGTTTTTT
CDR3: CASDKDGGRKLFF

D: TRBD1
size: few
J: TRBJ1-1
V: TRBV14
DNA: TGTGCCAGCAGCAGGGACAGGTACACTGAAGCTTTCTTT
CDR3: CASSRDRYTEAFF

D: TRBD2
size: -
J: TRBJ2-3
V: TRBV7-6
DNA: TGTGCCAGCAGCTTGTTAGTTACTAGCGGGGATTTCACAGATACGCAGTATTTT
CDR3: CASSLLVTSGDFTDTQYF

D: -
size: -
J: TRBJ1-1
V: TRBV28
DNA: TGTGCCAGCAGTTTATGGGGGGGTTGGGAAAAAATGAACACTGAAGCTTTCTTT
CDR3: CASSLWGGWEKMNTEAFF

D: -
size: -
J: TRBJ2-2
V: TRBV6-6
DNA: TGTGCCAGCAGCCCCGTTGCGGGAAACACCGGGGAGCTGTTTTTT
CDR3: CASSPVAGNTGELFF

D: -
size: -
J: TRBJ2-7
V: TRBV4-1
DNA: TGCGCCAGCAGCCAAGACTTGGGCTACTACGAGCAGTACTTC
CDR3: CASSQDLGYYEQYF

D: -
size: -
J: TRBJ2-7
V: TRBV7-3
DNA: TGTGCCAGCAGCTTTACCAAGACCACAGGGCAGTACTTC
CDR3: CASSFTKTTGQYF

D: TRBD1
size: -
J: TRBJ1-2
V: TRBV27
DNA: TGTGCCAGCAGTTCCGGATACAGGGGGCGCGGCTATGGCTACACCTTC
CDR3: CASSSGYRGRGYGYTF

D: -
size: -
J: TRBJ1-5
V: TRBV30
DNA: TGTGCCTGGAGTCCCAGGGAGGGCCGATCCTATAGCAATCAGCCCCAGCATTTT
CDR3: CAWSPREGRSYSNQPQHF

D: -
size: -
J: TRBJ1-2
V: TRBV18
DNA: TGTGCCAGCTCACCTAGGGAGGAGGATGGCTACACCTTC
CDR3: CASSPREEDGYTF

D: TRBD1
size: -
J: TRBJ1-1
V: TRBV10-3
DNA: TGTGCCATCACCGGGACAGCGAACACTGAAGCTTTCTTT
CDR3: CAITGTANTEAFF

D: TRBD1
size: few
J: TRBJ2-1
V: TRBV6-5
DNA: TGTGCCAGCAGTTCCGGGGACAGTGGGGGCCATGAGCAGTTCTTC
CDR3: CASSSGDSGGHEQFF

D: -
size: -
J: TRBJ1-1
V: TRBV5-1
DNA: TGCGCCAGCAGCTCGCTAGGGGGAACAACTGAAGCTTTCTTT
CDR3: CASSSLGGTTEAFF

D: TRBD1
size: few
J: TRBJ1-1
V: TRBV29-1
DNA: TGCAGCGTTTACAGGGGGAACACTGAAGCTTTCTTT
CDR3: CSVYRGNTEAFF

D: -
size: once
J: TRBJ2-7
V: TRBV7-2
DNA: TGTGCCAGCAGCTTTCTGAGCTCCTACGAGCAGTACTTC
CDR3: CASSFLSSYEQYF

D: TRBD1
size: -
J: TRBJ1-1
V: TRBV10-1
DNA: TGCGCCAGCAGTGAGCAACAGGGGGGGAGTGAAGCTTTCTTT
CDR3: CASSEQQGGSEAFF

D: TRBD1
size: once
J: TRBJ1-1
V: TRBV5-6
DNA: TGTGCCAGCAGCGCACGACCCGGACAGGGCTTTACTGAAGCTTTCTTT
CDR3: CASSARPGQGFTEAFF

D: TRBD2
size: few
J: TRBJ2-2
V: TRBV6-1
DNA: TGTGCCAGCCGGATAGCGGGGGTAACCGGGGAGCTGTTTTTT
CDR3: CASRIAGVTGELFF

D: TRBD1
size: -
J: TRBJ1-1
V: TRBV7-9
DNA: TGTGCCAGCAGCCGGGGACAGTTGGACACTGAAGCTTTCTTT
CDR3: CASSRGQLDTEAFF

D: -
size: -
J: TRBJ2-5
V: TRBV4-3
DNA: TGCGCCAGCAGCCAGGAGGGGACGGTGTTGGGGGGCCAGTACTTC
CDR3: CASSQEGTVLGGQYF

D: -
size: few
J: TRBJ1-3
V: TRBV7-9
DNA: TGTGCCAGCAGCTCAAACCAGGGGACCATATATTTT
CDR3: CASSSNQGTIYF

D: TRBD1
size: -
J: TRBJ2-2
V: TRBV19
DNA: TGTGCCAGTAGTATGGGACAGGGGTACACCGGGGAGCTGTTTTTT
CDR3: CASSMGQGYTGELFF

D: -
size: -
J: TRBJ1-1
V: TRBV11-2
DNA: TGTGCCAGCAGCCCCACATGGTACCAGCGGACTGAAGCTTTCTTT
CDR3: CASSPTWYQRTEAFF

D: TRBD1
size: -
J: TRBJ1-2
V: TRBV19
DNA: TGTGCCAGTAGTTCCAGGGGGCGCAACTATGGCTACACCTTC
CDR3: CASSSRGRNYGYTF

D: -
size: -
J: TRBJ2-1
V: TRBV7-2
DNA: TGTGCCAGCAGCTTAGTTCGTAGCTCCTACAATGAGCAGTTCTTC
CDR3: CASSLVRSSYNEQFF

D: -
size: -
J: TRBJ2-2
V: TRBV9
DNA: TGTGCCAGCAGCGTAGTTAGCGCCGGGGAGCTGTTTTTT
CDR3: CASSVVSAGELFF

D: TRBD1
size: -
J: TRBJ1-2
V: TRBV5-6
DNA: TGTGCCAGCAGCTCGGCCGACAGGGGACTACCCCACTATGGCTACACCTTC
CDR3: CASSSADRGLPHYGYTF

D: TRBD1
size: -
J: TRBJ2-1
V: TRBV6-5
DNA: TGTGCCAGCAGTTCAACCGGGACAGGGGGCGATGAGCAGTTCTTC
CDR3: CASSSTGTGGDEQFF

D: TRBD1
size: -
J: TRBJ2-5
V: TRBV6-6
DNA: TGTGCCAGCAGTTACTACGACAGGGGCCGAGAAGGGGCCCAGTACTTC
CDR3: CASSYYDRGREGAQYF

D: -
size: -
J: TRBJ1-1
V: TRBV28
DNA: TGTGCCAGCAGTATCCGGGGGGTAGGCACTGAAGCTTTCTTT
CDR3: CASSIRGVGTEAFF

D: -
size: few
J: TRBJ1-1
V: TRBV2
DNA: TGTGCCAGCAGTGTTGGACAGTACACTGAAGCTTTCTTT
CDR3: CASSVGQYTEAFF

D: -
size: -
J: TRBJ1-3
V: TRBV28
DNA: TGTGCCAGCAGTTTCCCCCCCCCACTGGGGGGAGACACCATATATTTT
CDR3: CASSFPPPLGGDTIYF

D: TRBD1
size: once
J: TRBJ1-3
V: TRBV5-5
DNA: TGTGCCAGCAGCTCCGGGGACAGGGCGGGAAACACCATATATTTT
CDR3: CASSSGDRAGNTIYF

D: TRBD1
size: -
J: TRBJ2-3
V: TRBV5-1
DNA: TGCGCCAGCAGCTTACAGGGGGCGAGGACAGATACGCAGTATTTT
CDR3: CASSLQGARTDTQYF

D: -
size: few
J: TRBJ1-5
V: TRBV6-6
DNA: TGTGCCAGCAATCCCCCGGGAGCCGGCAATCAGCCCCAGCATTTT
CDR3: CASNPPGAGNQPQHF

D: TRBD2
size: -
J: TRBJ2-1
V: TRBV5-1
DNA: TGCGCCAGCAGCTTGGCCATAGGACTAGCGAGCACTTACAATGAGCAGTTCTTC
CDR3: CASSLAIGLASTYNEQFF

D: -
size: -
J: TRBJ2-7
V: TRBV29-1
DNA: TGCAGCGCCGGTAGGGGAACGGGGGACGAGCAGTACTTC
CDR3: CSAGRGTGDEQYF

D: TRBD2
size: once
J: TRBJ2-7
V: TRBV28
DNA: TGTGCCAGCAGTTTAACGGGAGGGCCCTACGAGCAGTACTTC
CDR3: CASSLTGGPYEQYF

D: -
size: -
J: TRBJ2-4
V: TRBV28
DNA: TGTGCCAGCAACGATGTGGGCTTAGCCAAAAACATTCAGTACTTC
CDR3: CASNDVGLAKNIQYF

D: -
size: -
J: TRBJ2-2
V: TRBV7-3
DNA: TGTGCCAGCAGCTTAACGTCAGGGACCGGGGAGCTGTTTTTT
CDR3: CASSLTSGTGELFF

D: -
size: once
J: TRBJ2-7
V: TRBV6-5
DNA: TGTGCCAGCAGTAATGTAAGACAGGCCTACGAGCAGTACTTC
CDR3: CASSNVRQAYEQYF

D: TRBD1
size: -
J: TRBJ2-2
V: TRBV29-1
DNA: TGCAGCGTTGAAGGGGAAGGGGGCTCCCTGAACACCGGGGAGCTGTTTTTT
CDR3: CSVEGEGGSLNTGELFF

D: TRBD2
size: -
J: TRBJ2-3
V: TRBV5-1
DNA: TGCGCCAGCTCGGGGAGGGCTCGCACAGATACGCAGTATTTT
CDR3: CASSGRARTDTQYF